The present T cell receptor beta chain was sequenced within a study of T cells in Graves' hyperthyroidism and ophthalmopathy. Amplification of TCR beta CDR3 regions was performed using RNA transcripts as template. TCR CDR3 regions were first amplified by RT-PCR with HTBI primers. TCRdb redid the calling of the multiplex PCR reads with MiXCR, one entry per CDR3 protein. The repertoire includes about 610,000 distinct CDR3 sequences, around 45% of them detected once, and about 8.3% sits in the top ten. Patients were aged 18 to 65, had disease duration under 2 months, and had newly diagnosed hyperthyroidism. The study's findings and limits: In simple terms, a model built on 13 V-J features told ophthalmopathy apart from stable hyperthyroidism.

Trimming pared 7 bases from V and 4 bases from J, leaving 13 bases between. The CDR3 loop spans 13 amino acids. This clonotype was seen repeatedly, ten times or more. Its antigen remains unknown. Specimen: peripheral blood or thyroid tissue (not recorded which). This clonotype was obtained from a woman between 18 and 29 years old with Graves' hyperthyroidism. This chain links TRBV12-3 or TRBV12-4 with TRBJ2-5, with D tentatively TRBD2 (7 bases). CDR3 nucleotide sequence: TGTGCCAGCAACACGAGGGGGGGAGAGACCCAGTACTTC. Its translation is CASNTRGGETQYF.